What follows are 23 T cell receptor beta chains derived from one specimen sequenced in a study of STAT5B mutations in CD4+ large granular lymphocyte leukemia (dated by TCRdb to between 2022 and 2023). Library creation used the immunoSEQ multiplex PCR assay. TCRdb re-hosts the immuneACCESS table, in-frame sequences only. Its copies lack some clones; in the studies checked, an unresolved V gene accounts for under half of them, and the cause for the rest is not known. The sample table shows around 50,000 clones, and 80% to 85% are seen once. Less than 0.4% of the sample is taken by the ten largest. The sequenced sample was CD4+ T cells from blood buffy coats. These receptor sequences come from a human donor in good health.

This chain uses TRBV19 with TRBJ2-3, with TRBD2 matching over 8 bases. J lost 2 bases, V lost 3 bases, and 10 bases had no gene match. CDR1 and CDR2 from the germline V gene are LNHDA and SQIVND (reference sequence). This CDR3 region has 17 residues. The DNA for the CDR3 is TGTGCCAGTAGTATCGGGGCTGCGGGAGGCTCCACAGATACGCAGTATTTT. It codes for CASSIGAAGGSTDTQYF.

This chain uses TRBV5-4 with TRBJ2-5; the D gene is possibly TRBD2 (5 bases). CDR1 is SGHNT and CDR2 is YYREEE in the germline V gene (reference sequence). V lost 4 bases, J lost 4 bases, and 11 bases lay in between. This CDR3 contains 13 residues. CDR3 coding DNA: TGTGCCAGCAGCCCCCAAGGGAGAGAGACCCAGTACTTC. It specifies CASSPQGRETQYF.

The gene calls are TRBV11-3 and TRBJ2-7; perhaps TRBD1 as D (6 bases). V gave up 1 base and J gave up 0 bases, with 7 bases separating them. The CDR3 sequence is 14 residues long. Germline V gene data show CDR1 as SGHNT and CDR2 as YENEEA. CDR3 sequence (DNA): TGTGCCAGCAGCTTAGGAGGGGGCTCCTACGAGCAGTACTTC. It yields the protein CASSLGGGSYEQYF.

V gene TRBV9 combines with J gene TRBJ2-7; 8 bases agree with TRBD2. V was pared by 4 bases and J by 2 bases, with 11 bases of the junction left unmatched. CDR3 size: 16 residues. The germline V gene encodes CDR1 SGDLS and CDR2 YYNGEE. The CDR3 spells CASSPRSGTIAYEQYF. CDR3 coding DNA: TGTGCCAGCAGCCCACGTAGCGGGACTATTGCCTACGAGCAGTACTTC.

The V call is TRBV5-1, the J call TRBJ1-3; D is possibly TRBD1 (6 bases). The V and J ends lost 1 base and 0 bases respectively, with 11 bases between them. This CDR3 has 16 amino acids. The germline gives CDR1 SGHRS, CDR2 YFSETQ. This CDR3 is CASSLLADSSGNTIYF. The CDR3 nucleotides read TGCGCCAGCAGCTTGTTGGCGGACAGCTCTGGAAACACCATATATTTT.

The chain recombines TRBV30 with TRBJ2-1, with D possibly being TRBD1 (5 bases). V lost 3 bases, J lost 12 bases, and 12 bases lay in between. Germline CDR1 and CDR2: GTSNPN and SVGIG (reference sequence). This CDR3 is 11 amino acids long. The CDR3 region is CAWSPGHGQFF. The CDR3 nucleotides read TGTGCCTGGAGCCCCGGACATGGGCAGTTCTTC.

This clone was picked up a small number of times. The chain links TRBV9 to TRBJ1-2; 9 bases match TRBD1. The CDR3 runs to 15 residues. With V trimmed by 0 bases and J by 2 bases, 2 bases remained unmatched. Per germline, CDR1 SGDLS and CDR2 YYNGEE. The DNA for the CDR3 is TGTGCCAGCAGCGTAGTAGGACAGGGGAACTATGGCTACACCTTC. This translates into CASSVVGQGNYGYTF.

This clone has only one observation. Here the CDR3 DNA reads TGTGCCAGCAGCTTGCAGGGAGGGAACACCATATATTTT. It encodes CASSLQGGNTIYF. J is TRBJ1-3 and V is TRBV5-4; D might be TRBD1 (5 bases). CDR1 and CDR2 (germline): SGHNT, YYREEE (reference sequence). V lost 1 base to trimming and J lost 7 bases, with 9 bases between them. The CDR3 is 13 residues long. The entire variable domain, with the rest obtained from reference TRBV5-4 and TRBJ1-3, is as follows: ETGVTQSPTHLIKTRGQQVTLRCSSQSGHNTVSWYQQALGQGPQFIFQYYREEENGRGNFPPRFSGLQFPNYSSELNVNALELDDSALYLCASSLQGGNTIYFGEGSWLTVV.

The chain combines TRBV23-1 with TRBJ2-5; D is unclear. TRBV23-1 carries the ORF label, with uncertain function. This CDR3 is 14 amino acids long. Trimming took 1 base from V and 3 from J, leaving 9 bases between them. This CDR3 is CASSQWGRKETQYF. Here the CDR3 DNA reads TGCGCCAGCAGTCAATGGGGTCGGAAAGAGACCCAGTACTTC.

As DNA, the CDR3 is TGCAGCGTTGACTCTATAGCGGGGACCTACGATGGTACGCAGTATTTT. It specifies CSVDSIAGTYDGTQYF. The chain combines TRBV29-1 with TRBJ2-3, with 8 bases aligning to TRBD2. Trimming at V came to 3 bases and at J to 8 bases, leaving 16 bases not matched to a gene. This CDR3 is 16 amino acids long. Germline V gene lookup returns CDR1 SQVTM and CDR2 ANQGSEA.

The chain links TRBV5-1 to TRBJ2-3; TRBD1 matches 8 bases. CDR1 is SGHRS, CDR2 YFSETQ, per germline. V shed 4 bases and J 4 bases; nucleotides not matched to a gene: 11. This CDR3 is 16 amino acids long. The chain's CDR3 is CASSAWDRQSSDTQYF. The CDR3 bases are TGCGCCAGCAGCGCGTGGGACAGGCAAAGCTCAGATACGCAGTATTTT.

The chain is built from TRBV5-5 and TRBJ1-6, with 7 positions matching TRBD1. This CDR3 contains 14 residues. V shed 0 bases and J 7 bases; nucleotides not matched to a gene: 1. Germline V gene data show CDR1 as SGHKS and CDR2 as YYEKEE (reference sequence). The DNA for the CDR3 is TGTGCCAGCAGCTTGGAAGGGGGCAATTCACCCCTCCACTTT. Residues: CASSLEGGNSPLHF.

The chain employs TRBV19 and TRBJ2-5; 9 positions agree with TRBD1. CDR3 length equals 14 residues. Trimming at V came to 5 bases and at J to 3 bases, leaving 4 bases not matched to a gene. Germline lookup yields CDR1 LNHDA and CDR2 SQIVND (reference sequence). The CDR3 sequence is CASSPRDREETQYF. CDR3 coding DNA: TGTGCCAGTAGTCCCCGGGACAGGGAAGAGACCCAGTACTTC.

The chain carries TRBV19 and TRBJ1-2; 12 positions agree with TRBD1. The germline V gene encodes CDR1 LNHDA and CDR2 SQIVND (reference sequence). This CDR3 has 14 residues. After removal of 4 bases from V and 8 bases from J, the junction contained 5 bases not matched to a gene. CDR3 DNA sequence: TGTGCCAGTAGTACCGGGACAGGGGGCCGAGGCTACACCTTC. Protein: CASSTGTGGRGYTF.

CDR3 nucleotide sequence: TGCGCCACCTCCCAGTCGTTCGGACAGAGCTCCTACGAGCAGTACTTC. Amino acids: CATSQSFGQSSYEQYF. The genes are TRBV5-1 and TRBJ2-7; possible D gene TRBD1, 6 bases. The CDR3 extends over 16 amino acids. V was cut by 9 bases and J by 0 bases, with 22 bases left in between. Germline assignment: CDR1 SGHRS and CDR2 YFSETQ.

V usage is TRBV5-1 and J usage is TRBJ2-1; TRBD2 is a possible D gene (6 bases). The CDR3 totals 14 residues. Germline-derived CDR1 and CDR2 are SGHRS and YFSETQ. With 0 bases removed from V and 12 bases from J, the gap between germline ends came to 16 bases. The CDR3 sequence is CASSLELGGKTQFF. CDR3 DNA sequence: TGCGCCAGCAGCTTGGAGTTGGGCGGGAAGACGCAGTTCTTC.

V gene TRBV14 combines with J gene TRBJ1-4, with D possibly TRBD1 on 5 matching bases. V was trimmed by 4 bases and J by 5 bases, leaving 17 bases between them. The germline CDR1 and CDR2 sequences are SGHDN and FVKESK. The CDR3 is made up of 16 amino acids. CDR3: CASSPNRAGVNEKLFF. Written as DNA, the CDR3 is TGTGCCAGCAGCCCAAACCGAGCGGGGGTCAATGAAAAACTGTTTTTT.

The J gene is TRBJ2-1, the V gene TRBV11-2, with 11 bases lining up with TRBD2. Trimming removed 3 bases from V and 0 bases from J; junction bases left unmatched: 10. Looked up from germline, CDR1 is SGHAT and CDR2 is FQNNGV. This CDR3 is built from 19 residues. The CDR3 loop is CASSFPGTSGSSSYNEQFF. The CDR3 region has the DNA TGTGCCAGCAGCTTCCCTGGGACTAGCGGTTCGAGCTCCTACAATGAGCAGTTCTTC.

The CDR3 DNA is TGTGCCAGCAGCGTAGCAGGGTTGGCAGAGACCCAGTACTTC. Translating gives CASSVAGLAETQYF. The chain joins TRBV9 to TRBJ2-5, with D possibly matching TRBD1 (5 bases). CDR1 and CDR2 from the germline V gene are SGDLS and YYNGEE. The CDR3 consists of 14 residues. V was cut by 0 bases and J by 4 bases, with 10 bases left in between.

This clone was picked up a small number of times. The chain is built from TRBV28 and TRBJ1-2, with TRBD1 matching 8 bases. The CDR3 covers 14 residues. Germline V gives CDR1 MDHEN, CDR2 SYDVKM. V lost 2 bases, J lost 4 bases, and 3 bases stayed unmatched. The CDR3 DNA reads as TGTGCCAGCAGTTTAACGACAGGGGCCTATGGCTACACCTTC. Translating it yields CASSLTTGAYGYTF.

The genes are TRBV15 and TRBJ1-1, with 8 bases matching TRBD1. V lost 4 bases to trimming and J lost 6 bases; unmatched junction nucleotides: 7. This CDR3 region has 14 residues. Germline CDR1 reads LNHNV; CDR2 reads YYDKDF (reference sequence). CDR3 in amino acids: CATSTDRAVAEAFF. CDR3 in DNA: TGTGCCACCAGCACGGACAGGGCGGTCGCTGAAGCTTTCTTT.

The gene calls are TRBV6-5 and TRBJ2-7; either TRBD1 or TRBD2 may fit D (5 bases each). V gave up 2 bases and J gave up 2 bases, with 13 bases separating them. The germline V gene has CDR1 MNHEY and CDR2 SVGAGI. The CDR3 has 15 amino acids. CDR3 residues: CASSYALRGPYEQYF. Written as DNA, the CDR3 is TGTGCCAGCAGTTACGCGTTAAGGGGACCCTACGAGCAGTACTTC.

CDR3 region: CASSQQTSGNTDTQYF. For the CDR3, the DNA is TGTGCCAGCAGCCAACAGACTAGCGGGAATACAGATACGCAGTATTTT. V gene TRBV4-2 combines with J gene TRBJ2-3, with 11 positions matching TRBD2. Germline V CDR1 and CDR2: LGHNA, YNFKEQ. The CDR3 runs to 16 residues. V lost 2 bases to trimming and J lost 3 bases; unmatched junction nucleotides: 4.